This T cell receptor beta chain was captured by sequencing in a study of graft-versus-host responses after intestinal transplantation. In regard to this clone: The antigen remains unidentified.

Trimming stripped 5 bases from V and 0 bases from J, with 13 bases between. The CDR3 length is 16 residues. Germline lookup yields CDR1 MGHDK and CDR2 SYGVNS. Generated by immunoSEQ multiplex PCR, the TCRdb table keeps only in-frame clones and is missing some. In the table there are 65,000 to 90,000 clones, approximately 88% of which are singletons. The chain employs TRBV25-1 and TRBJ2-2, with D possibly matching TRBD1 (6 bases). The TCR was taken from a human donor who received an intestinal transplant. Source: unstimulated CD8+ T cells sorted from spleen or lymph node cells, taken before intestinal transplant. CDR3 nucleotide sequence: TGTGCCAGCAGTATCACCGGGACACCGAACACCGGGGAGCTGTTTTTT. This gives the protein CASSITGTPNTGELFF. The entire variable domain, with the rest obtained from reference TRBV25-1 and TRBJ2-2, is as follows: EADIYQTPRYLVIGTGKKITLECSQTMGHDKMYWYQQDPGMELHLIHYSYGVNSTEKGDLSSESTVSRIRTEHFPLTLESARPSHTSQYLCASSITGTPNTGELFFGEGSRLTVL.